A single sample gave rise to the 3 T cell receptor beta chains below, sequenced in a study of vaccination and CD4 T cells after COVID-19. The treatment denotes: approximately 11-day PBMC culture with coronavirus spike peptide pools or control peptides (ViraFEST assay). The Oncomine TCR Beta short-read assay was applied to DNA of cultured CD4+ T cells. TCRdb analysed the PCR reads with MiXCR anew, one entry per CDR3 protein. This table has around 5,500 distinct CDR3 sequences, approximately 31% appearing once. These TCRs are of unknown antigen specificity. Sequencing used CD4+ T cells from blood, cultured in vitro, obtained after SARS-CoV-2 vaccination. These receptors all stem from a human donor who had recovered from COVID-19.

This clonotype rates as medium-sized. The V and J genes are TRBV19 and TRBJ2-7; 8 bases are shared with TRBD1. CDR3 length equals 13 residues. CDR1 and CDR2 from the germline V gene are LNHDA and SQIVND (reference sequence). V trimming: 10 bases; J trimming: 0 bases; junction bases outside the gene matches: 5. The CDR3 is CATRDRSSYEQYF. CDR3 coding DNA: TGTGCCACCCGGGACAGGAGCTCCTACGAGCAGTACTTC.

This clonotype has just a few counts. V usage is TRBV14 and J usage is TRBJ2-7, with 12 bases that match TRBD2. This CDR3 has 16 amino acids. Losses at the gene ends were 3 bases for V and 5 bases for J; bases not matched to a gene: 8. Looked up from germline, CDR1 is SGHDN and CDR2 is FVKESK. The CDR3 reads CASSHRLAGGPHEQYF. The CDR3 DNA reads TGTGCCAGCAGCCACCGTCTAGCGGGAGGGCCCCACGAGCAGTACTTC. Combining the CDR3 with reference TRBV14 and TRBJ2-7 gives the whole variable domain EAGVTQFPSHSVIEKGQTVTLRCDPISGHDNLYWYRRVMGKEIKFLLHFVKESKQDESGMPNNRFLAERTGGTYSTLKVQPAELEDSGVYFCASSHRLAGGPHEQYFGPGTRLTVT.

The V gene is TRBV6-1, the J gene TRBJ2-1, with 9 nucleotides matching TRBD1. The CDR3 spans 14 residues. Trimming removed 9 bases from V and 4 bases from J; junction bases left unmatched: 7. Germline assignment: CDR1 MNHNS and CDR2 SASEGT. As DNA, the CDR3 is TGTGCCAGTCATACAGGGGGCCTTTACAATGAGCAGTTCTTC. As protein: CASHTGGLYNEQFF.